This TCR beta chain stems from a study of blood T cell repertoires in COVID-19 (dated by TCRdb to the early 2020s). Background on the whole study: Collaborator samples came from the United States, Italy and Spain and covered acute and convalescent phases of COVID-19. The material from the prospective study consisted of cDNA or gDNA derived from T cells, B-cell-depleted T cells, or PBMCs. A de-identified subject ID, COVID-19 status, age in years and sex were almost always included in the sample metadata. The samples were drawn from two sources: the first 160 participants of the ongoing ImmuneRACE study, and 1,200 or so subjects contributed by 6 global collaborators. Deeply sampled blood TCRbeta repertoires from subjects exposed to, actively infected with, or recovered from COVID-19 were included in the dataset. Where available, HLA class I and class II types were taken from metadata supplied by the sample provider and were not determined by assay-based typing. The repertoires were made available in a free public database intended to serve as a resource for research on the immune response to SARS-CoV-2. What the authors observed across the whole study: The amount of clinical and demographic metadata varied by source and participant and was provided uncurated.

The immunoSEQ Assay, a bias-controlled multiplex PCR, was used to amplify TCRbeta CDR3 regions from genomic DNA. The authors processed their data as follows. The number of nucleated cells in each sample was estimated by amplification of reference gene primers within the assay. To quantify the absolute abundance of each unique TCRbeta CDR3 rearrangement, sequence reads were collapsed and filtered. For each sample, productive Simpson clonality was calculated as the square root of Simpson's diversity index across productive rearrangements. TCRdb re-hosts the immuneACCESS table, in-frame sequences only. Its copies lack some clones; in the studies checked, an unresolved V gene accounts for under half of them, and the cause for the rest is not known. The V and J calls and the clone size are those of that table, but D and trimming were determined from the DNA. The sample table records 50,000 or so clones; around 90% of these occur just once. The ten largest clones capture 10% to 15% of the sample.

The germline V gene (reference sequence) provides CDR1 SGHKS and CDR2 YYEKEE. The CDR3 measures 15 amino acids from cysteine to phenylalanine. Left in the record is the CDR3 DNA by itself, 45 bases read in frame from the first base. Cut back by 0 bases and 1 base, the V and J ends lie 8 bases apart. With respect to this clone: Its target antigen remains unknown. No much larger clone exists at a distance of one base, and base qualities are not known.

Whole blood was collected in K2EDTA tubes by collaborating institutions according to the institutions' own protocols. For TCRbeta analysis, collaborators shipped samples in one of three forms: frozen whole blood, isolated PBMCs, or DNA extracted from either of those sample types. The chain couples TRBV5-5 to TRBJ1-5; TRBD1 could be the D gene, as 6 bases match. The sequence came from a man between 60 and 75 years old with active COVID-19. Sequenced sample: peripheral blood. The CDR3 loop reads CASSLEQGSNQPQHF. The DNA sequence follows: TGTGCCAGCAGCTTGGAACAGGGAAGCAATCAGCCCCAGCATTTT.